Following are 23 T cell receptor beta chains from one sample sequenced in a study of tissue T cells after allogeneic stem cell transplantation. TCRdb's table, derived via immunoSEQ multiplex PCR, lists solely in-frame clones and lacks some. The table has 3,400 or so clones, 50% seen once. Time point noted: mouse harvest day 14 after allogeneic transplant. Mouse grafts combined 10^7 T-cell-depleted bone marrow cells with 10^6 splenic CD5+ T cells. The sample was gut tissue. The receptors here all came from a female BALB/c mouse given C57BL/6 T cells with graft-versus-host disease after an allogeneic hematopoietic cell transplant.

This clone ranks as large (0.1 to 1%). Gene names are mouse gene names. The read halts 1 residue ahead of the CDR3 end, with the missing end drawn from the germline J gene. The chain combines TRBV16 with TRBJ2-7, with no clear D. The germline V gene encodes CDR1 SGHSA and CDR2 FRNQAP. V lost 1 base, J lost 0 bases, and 7 bases lay in between. The CDR3 covers 14 residues. The part of the CDR3 DNA that was read is TGTGCAAGCAGCTTAGTTGGATTCTCCTATGAACAGTAC. It codes for CASSLVGFSYEQY. The whole CDR3 protein is CASSLVGFSYEQYF.

This clone was detected only a few times. The listed genes are named as in mouse. The missing CDR3 end, 1 residue past where the read stops, is filled in from the germline J gene. The gene calls are TRBV24 and TRBJ1-4; 9 bases fit TRBD1. The germline V gene has CDR1 KGHTA and CDR2 FRNEEI. The CDR3 is 14 amino acids. V trimming: 3 bases; J trimming: 7 bases; junction bases outside the gene matches: 3. The sequenced CDR3 bases are TGTGCCAGCAGTCTACAGGGGGCGGGCGAAAGATTATTT. This translates into CASSLQGAGERLF. The CDR3 reads in full as CASSLQGAGERLFF.

Notes on this clone: Genes here carry mouse names. Read data end 1 residue before the CDR3 end; the end is taken from the germline J gene. This sequence joins TRBV26 and TRBJ2-4, with D hard to call. The CDR3 sequence is 12 residues long. Germline loops: CDR1 KGHPV, CDR2 FQNQEV (reference sequence). V was pared by 2 bases and J by 4 bases, with 4 bases between. The sequenced part of the CDR3 DNA is TGTGCCAGCAGTCTGACAGAAAACACCTTGTAC. Its translation: CASSLTENTLY. The full CDR3 sequence reads CASSLTENTLYF.

The table lists this clone with a few counts. Genes and germline are mouse. Read sequence stops 1 residue before the CDR3 end, and the germline J gene provides the missing end. J is TRBJ2-4 and V is TRBV26, with TRBD2 matching 8 bases. In germline, CDR1 is KGHPV, CDR2 FQNQEV (reference sequence). The V gene end was trimmed by 2 bases and the J gene end by 2 bases; junction bases not matched to a gene: 3. This CDR3 is built from 15 residues. CDR3 in amino acids: CASSLLGGTQNTLYF. Partial CDR3 DNA: TGTGCCAGCAGTCTGCTGGGGGGAACTCAAAACACCTTGTAC.

A remark on this clone: The listed genes are named as in mouse. The part of the CDR3 DNA that was read is TGTGCCAGCAGTCTTACAGGGAAAAACACCGGGCAGCTCTAC. It translates to CASSLTGKNTGQLY. The CDR3 in its entirety is CASSLTGKNTGQLYF. The chain joins TRBV14 to TRBJ2-2; D might be TRBD1 (6 bases). Coverage ceases 1 residue before the CDR3 finishes, and the germline J gene fills in the end. The germline V and J ends were trimmed by 4 bases and 1 base, with 11 bases remaining between them. The CDR3 contains 15 residues. Germline lookup yields CDR1 SGHDT and CDR2 FRDEAV.

On this clone: Mouse germline and gene names are used. The read ends 1 residue early relative to the CDR3; the germline J gene fills the gap. This sequence joins TRBV13-1 and TRBJ1-2; no definite D call. The CDR3 runs to 14 residues. With 2 bases removed from V and 0 bases from J, the gap between germline ends came to 8 bases. Germline lookup yields CDR1 NSHNY and CDR2 SYGAGN. This chain's CDR3 is CASSESSTNSDYTF. Incomplete CDR3 DNA: TGTGCCAGCAGTGAAAGTTCAACAAACTCCGACTACACC.

This clone was detected a few times. The gene symbols are mouse symbols. Read coverage stops 1 residue before the CDR3 terminus; the germline J gene supplies the remainder. The V gene is TRBV20, the J gene TRBJ2-1; 9 bases fit TRBD2. Germline loops: CDR1 GFQATS, CDR2 STVNSAI. The CDR3 covers 16 residues. J was trimmed by 0 bases and V by 0 bases; bases with no gene match: 3. This CDR3 reads CGARDWGGDNYAEQFF. Partial CDR3 DNA: TGTGGTGCTAGGGACTGGGGGGGTGATAACTATGCTGAGCAGTTC. The full variable domain, completed using reference TRBV20 and TRBJ2-1, is GALVYQYPRRTICKSGTSMRMECQAVGFQATSVAWYRQSPQKTFELIALSTVNSAIKYEQNFTQEKFPISHPNLSFSSMTVLNAYLEDRGLYLCGARDWGGDNYAEQFFGPGTRLTVL.

Turning to this clone: Gene names follow the mouse nomenclature. Coverage ceases 1 residue before the CDR3 finishes, and the germline J gene fills in the end. The chain joins TRBV13-2 to TRBJ2-7; no reliable D call. This CDR3 is 11 amino acids long. Germline-derived CDR1 and CDR2 are NNHNN and SYGAGS (reference sequence). Trimming left V 5 bases short and J 4 bases short, with 7 bases between. CDR3 sequence: CASGKEYEQYF. The sequenced CDR3 bases are TGTGCCAGCGGCAAGGAGTATGAACAGTAC.

With respect to this clone: These gene names are mouse names. The CDR3 end is not reached by the read, which stops 1 residue before it; the germline J gene fills it in. The chain employs TRBV26 and TRBJ2-2, with D possibly TRBD1 on 5 matching bases. Germline lookup yields CDR1 KGHPV and CDR2 FQNQEV (reference sequence). With 0 bases removed from V and 5 bases from J, the gap between germline ends came to 10 bases. The CDR3 is 15 amino acids. Partial CDR3 DNA: TGTGCCAGCAGTCTGTCGGCAGGGTGGACCGGGCAGCTCTAC. This translates into CASSLSAGWTGQLY. The whole CDR3 reads CASSLSAGWTGQLYF.

This clone was seen a few times. Gene names denote mouse genes. The read ends 1 residue early relative to the CDR3; the germline J gene fills the gap. The chain carries TRBV19 and TRBJ1-4; TRBD1 might be the D (5 bases). The CDR3 has 15 amino acids. V was clipped by 3 bases and J by 2 bases, with 11 bases between them. Germline-derived CDR1 and CDR2 are FNHDT and SITEND (reference sequence). The CDR3 loop reads CASSKRDGSNERLFF. CDR3 DNA (partial): TGTGCCAGCAGTAAAAGGGACGGGTCCAACGAAAGATTATTT.

This clone was seen a few times. Gene names are mouse gene names. The read falls 1 residue short of the CDR3 end, and the missing part is taken from the germline J gene. The rearrangement links TRBV3 to TRBJ2-4; 11 bases map to TRBD2. J was trimmed by 5 bases and V by 1 base; bases with no gene match: 2. This CDR3 has 15 residues. Germline V gene data show CDR1 as SNHLY and CDR2 as FYNGKV (reference sequence). The CDR3 loop reads CASSLETGGGNTLYF. Partial CDR3 DNA: TGTGCCAGCAGCTTAGAGACTGGGGGGGGAAACACCTTGTAC.

This clone came up a few times. Gene names refer to mouse genes. The read halts 1 residue ahead of the CDR3 end, with the missing end drawn from the germline J gene. The chain links TRBV26 to TRBJ1-2, with TRBD1 as a possible D gene (6 bases). Per the germline V gene, CDR1 is KGHPV and CDR2 is FQNQEV (reference sequence). V was shortened by 4 bases and J by 0 bases, with 9 bases between the two germline ends. This CDR3 has 14 amino acids. The CDR3 DNA, read in part, is TGTGCCAGCAGTCCCGGGACATCAAACTCCGACTACACC. It codes for CASSPGTSNSDYT. The CDR3 in its entirety is CASSPGTSNSDYTF. The complete variable domain, with remaining parts taken from reference TRBV26 and TRBJ1-2, reads NSKVIQTPRYLVKGQGQKAKMRCIPEKGHPVVFWYQQNKNNEFKFLINFQNQEVLQQIDMTEKRFSAECPSNSPCSLEIQSSEAGDSALYLCASSPGTSNSDYTFGSGTRLLVI.

Note on this clone: Each gene name is a mouse one. The read terminates 1 residue before the CDR3 end, so the remaining end is supplied by the germline J gene. The rearrangement links TRBV1 to TRBJ1-1; 7 bases are shared with TRBD1. Germline V CDR1 and CDR2: NSQYPW, LRSPGD (reference sequence). The CDR3 sequence is 13 residues long. With 9 bases clipped from V and 3 bases from J, the junction kept 7 bases outside the gene matches. The CDR3 DNA, read in part, is TGCACCTGTCTACAGGGGAGGGACACAGAAGTCTTC. Translating it yields CTCLQGRDTEVF. The CDR3 reads in full as CTCLQGRDTEVFF.

On this clone: Gene names and germline refer to mouse. The read finishes 1 residue shy of the CDR3 end, and the germline J gene is used to complete it. The chain links TRBV3 to TRBJ1-3; 9 bases map to TRBD1. The V segment lost 7 bases and the J segment 3 bases; nucleotides outside the gene matches: 4. Germline V gene sequence: CDR1 SNHLY, CDR2 FYNGKV (reference sequence). The CDR3 is 14 residues long. The sequenced part of the CDR3 DNA is TGTGCCAGCAAACAGGGGGCGCTTGGAAATACGCTCTAT. Protein sequence: CASKQGALGNTLY. The whole CDR3 sequence reads CASKQGALGNTLYF.

Turning to this clone: The germline and genes are mouse ones. The read comes to an end 1 residue before the CDR3 does, leaving the germline J gene to fill in the end. V gene TRBV26 combines with J gene TRBJ1-1; D call uncertain. The V gene's germline CDR1 is KGHPV and CDR2 FQNQEV (reference sequence). V was cut by 3 bases and J by 0 bases, with 8 bases left in between. The CDR3 length is 14 residues. Incomplete CDR3 DNA: TGTGCCAGCAGTCTACAGCTTGCAAACACAGAAGTCTTC. This translates into CASSLQLANTEVF. The full CDR3 is CASSLQLANTEVFF.

This clone was counted between two and nine times. Gene names and germline match the mouse. The read is 1 residue too short to cover the CDR3 end, so that end is filled in from the germline J gene. The gene calls are TRBV19 and TRBJ2-3; TRBD1 matches 8 bases. The ends lost 4 bases at V and 1 base at J; junction bases unmatched: 5. Germline V gene lookup returns CDR1 FNHDT and CDR2 SITEND (reference sequence). The length of the CDR3 is 15 residues. The DNA read from the CDR3 is TGTGCCAGCAGTCGGACAGGGCATGGTGCAGAAACGCTGTAT. Encoded protein: CASSRTGHGAETLY. The CDR3 reads in full as CASSRTGHGAETLYF.

Turning to this clone: Germline and genes here are mouse. The sequence runs out 1 residue before the end of the CDR3; the remainder is reconstructed from the germline J gene. The V gene is TRBV26, the J gene TRBJ1-3, with D tentatively TRBD1 (5 bases). Germline CDR1 and CDR2: KGHPV and FQNQEV (reference sequence). V lost 0 bases and J 2 bases, leaving 8 bases between the germline ends. This CDR3 is built from 15 residues. Partial CDR3 DNA: TGTGCCAGCAGTCTGTCGTCAGGGACTGGAAATACGCTCTAT. It is translated as CASSLSSGTGNTLY. The entire CDR3 protein reads CASSLSSGTGNTLYF.

For this clone: Gene and germline names: mouse. The CDR3 bases that were read are TGTGCCAGCAGTCTGTCCGGGACAATCTATGCTGAGCAGTTC. This gives the protein CASSLSGTIYAEQF. The complete CDR3 sequence is CASSLSGTIYAEQFF. The chain joins TRBV26 to TRBJ2-1; TRBD1 is a possible D gene (6 bases). With the read ending 1 residue before the CDR3 end, the germline J gene is used to fill in that end. Germline CDR1 is KGHPV and CDR2 is FQNQEV (reference sequence). The CDR3 is 15 amino acids. V was clipped by 0 bases and J by 3 bases, with 9 bases between them.

In its sample, this clone was seen a few times. Germline and genes here are mouse. CDR3 DNA (partial): TGTGCCAGGGCACAGGGGGCGCGCACAGAAGTCTTC. Translated: CARAQGARTEVF. The CDR3 reads in full as CARAQGARTEVFF. The rearrangement links TRBV13-2 to TRBJ1-1; 9 bases line up with TRBD1. Read sequence stops 1 residue before the CDR3 end, and the germline J gene provides the missing end. V lost 8 bases and J lost 4; bases outside the gene matches: 6. Germline assignment: CDR1 NNHNN and CDR2 SYGAGS (reference sequence). The CDR3 consists of 13 residues.

Concerning this clone itself: The genes and germline here are from mouse. The CDR3 goes on 1 residue after the read ends, and that part is filled in from the germline J gene. This chain uses TRBV26 with TRBJ2-2; D is ambiguous. Germline lookup yields CDR1 KGHPV and CDR2 FQNQEV (reference sequence). V was trimmed by 1 base and J by 2 bases, leaving 5 bases between them. This CDR3 has 14 residues. Partial CDR3 DNA: TGTGCCAGCAGTCTGTACGGGAACACCGGGCAGCTCTAC. This codes for CASSLYGNTGQLY. Given in full, the CDR3 is CASSLYGNTGQLYF. The full variable domain, completed using reference TRBV26 and TRBJ2-2, is NSKVIQTPRYLVKGQGQKAKMRCIPEKGHPVVFWYQQNKNNEFKFLINFQNQEVLQQIDMTEKRFSAECPSNSPCSLEIQSSEAGDSALYLCASSLYGNTGQLYFGEGSKLTVL.

Regarding this clone: Gene and germline names: mouse. The sequenced fragment ends 1 residue before the CDR3 boundary, so the rest is inferred from the germline J gene. This sequence joins TRBV14 and TRBJ1-6; possibly TRBD1 for D (5 bases). TRBJ1-6 is known as an ORF, though its function is uncertain. The length of the CDR3 is 14 residues. Trimming removed 1 base from V and 11 bases from J, with 13 bases in between. The germline CDR1 and CDR2 sequences are SGHDT and FRDEAV. CDR3 residues: CASSFAGLQAPLYF. The CDR3 DNA, read in part, is TGTGCCAGCAGTTTCGCGGGACTCCAGGCGCCCCTCTAC.

Worth noting for this clone: Gene names refer to mouse genes. Read data end 1 residue before the CDR3 end; the end is taken from the germline J gene. The genes are TRBV3 and TRBJ2-4, with a weak D call TRBD2 (6 bases). CDR3 length equals 14 residues. V lost 4 bases, J lost 0 bases, and 8 bases lay in between. In germline, CDR1 is SNHLY, CDR2 FYNGKV (reference sequence). The CDR3 region is CASSSDWSQNTLYF. CDR3 bases read: TGTGCCAGCAGCTCCGACTGGAGTCAAAACACCTTGTAC.

This clone was counted only a few times. The germline and genes are mouse ones. Coverage ceases 1 residue before the CDR3 finishes, and the germline J gene fills in the end. This chain uses TRBV13-1 with TRBJ2-7; D unresolved. Germline lookup yields CDR1 NSHNY and CDR2 SYGAGN. The CDR3 runs 13 residues. V lost 0 bases and J 4 bases, leaving 8 bases between the germline ends. CDR3 bases read: TGTGCCAGCAGTGATGGCGTCAGTTATGAACAGTAC. It yields the protein CASSDGVSYEQY. The complete CDR3 reads CASSDGVSYEQYF.